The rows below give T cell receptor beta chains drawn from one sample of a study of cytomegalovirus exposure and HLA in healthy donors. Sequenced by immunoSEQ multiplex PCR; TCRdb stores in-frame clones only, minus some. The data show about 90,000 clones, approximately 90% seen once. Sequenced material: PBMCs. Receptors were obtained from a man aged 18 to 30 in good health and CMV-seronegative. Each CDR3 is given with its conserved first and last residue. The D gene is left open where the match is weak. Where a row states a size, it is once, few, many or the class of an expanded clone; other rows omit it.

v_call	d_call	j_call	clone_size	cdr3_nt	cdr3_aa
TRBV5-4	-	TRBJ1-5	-	TGTGCCAGCAGCTCCGGAGCGGGACAGCCCCAGCATTTT	CASSSGAGQPQHF
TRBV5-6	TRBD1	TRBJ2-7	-	TGTGCCAGCAGCTGGGCCACTTCCGGGACAGCGTACGAGCAGTACTTC	CASSWATSGTAYEQYF
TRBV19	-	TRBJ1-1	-	TGTGCCAGTAAAGTCCAGGGGCCTATGAACACTGAAGCTTTCTTT	CASKVQGPMNTEAFF
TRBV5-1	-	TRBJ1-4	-	TGCGCCAGCAGCTTGGACCCCCGGGGAGGGAGTGAAAAACTGTTTTTT	CASSLDPRGGSEKLFF
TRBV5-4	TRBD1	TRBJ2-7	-	TGTGCCAGCAGCCAACTCGGGACAGGCGTGCTCTCCTACGAGCAGTACTTC	CASSQLGTGVLSYEQYF
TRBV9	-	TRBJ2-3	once	TGTGCCAGCAGCGTCAGCTCAGGGACTAGCACAGATACGCAGTATTTT	CASSVSSGTSTDTQYF
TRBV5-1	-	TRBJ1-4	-	TGCGCCAGCAGCTTCACTTCGGGGGTAACTAATGAAAAACTGTTTTTT	CASSFTSGVTNEKLFF
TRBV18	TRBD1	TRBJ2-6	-	TGTGCCAGCTCACGGGACAGGGCCGGGGCCAACGTCCTGACTTTC	CASSRDRAGANVLTF
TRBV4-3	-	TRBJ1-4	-	TGCGCCAGCAGCCAACGGAGTCGTGAAAAACTGTTTTTT	CASSQRSREKLFF
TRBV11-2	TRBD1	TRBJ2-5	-	TGTGCCAGCAGCTCCAGGACAGGGAAAGAGACCCAGTACTTC	CASSSRTGKETQYF
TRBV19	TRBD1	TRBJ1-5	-	TGTGCCAGTAGCCCTCCGGGACAGGGATACAATCAGCCCCAGCATTTT	CASSPPGQGYNQPQHF
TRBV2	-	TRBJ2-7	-	TGTGCCAACCAACTGTCCCTTAACTACGAGCAGTACTTC	CANQLSLNYEQYF
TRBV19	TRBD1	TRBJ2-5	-	TGTGCCAGTAGAAGACAGGGTTCCGAGACCCAGTACTTC	CASRRQGSETQYF
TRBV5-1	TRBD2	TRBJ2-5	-	TGCGCCAGCAGCTACATAGGACTAGCGGGAGGAGAGACCCAGTACTTC	CASSYIGLAGGETQYF
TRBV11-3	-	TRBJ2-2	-	TGTGCCAGCAGCTTAAACTCGGACACCGGGGAGCTGTTTTTT	CASSLNSDTGELFF
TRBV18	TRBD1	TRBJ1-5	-	TGTGCCAGCTCACCACCTCCAGGGGGCAGTCAGCCCCAGCATTTT	CASSPPPGGSQPQHF
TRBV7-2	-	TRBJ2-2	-	TGTGCCAGCAGCTTTCGCGGGACTGTGAACACCGGGGAGCTGTTTTTT	CASSFRGTVNTGELFF
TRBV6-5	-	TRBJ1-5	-	TGTGCCAGCAGTTGGAGCCCTAAGGGCAATCAGCCCCAGCATTTT	CASSWSPKGNQPQHF
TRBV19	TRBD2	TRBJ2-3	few	TGTGCCAGTAGTACAAGACTAGCGGGAGTGGTGGATACGCAGTATTTT	CASSTRLAGVVDTQYF
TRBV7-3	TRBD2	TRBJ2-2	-	TGTGCCAGCAGCTTAACCGGGAGGGCCCAGACCGGGGAGCTGTTTTTT	CASSLTGRAQTGELFF
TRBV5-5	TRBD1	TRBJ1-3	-	TGTGCCAGCAGCCGGACAGGGGGTATCTCTGGAAACACCATATATTTT	CASSRTGGISGNTIYF
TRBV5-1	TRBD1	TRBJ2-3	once	TGCGCCAGCAGCTTTAGGGGGCGTACAGATACGCAGTATTTT	CASSFRGRTDTQYF
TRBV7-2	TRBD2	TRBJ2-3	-	TGTGCCAGCAGCTTAGTAGTGCCTAGCGGGAGTAACGCAGATACGCAGTATTTT	CASSLVVPSGSNADTQYF
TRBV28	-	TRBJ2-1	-	TGTGCCAGCAGTTTATTGGAGGGAGGTTACAATGAGCAGTTCTTC	CASSLLEGGYNEQFF
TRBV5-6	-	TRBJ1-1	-	TGTGCCAGCAGCCTCCTCTTGGACAGAAATATGAACACTGAAGCTTTCTTT	CASSLLLDRNMNTEAFF
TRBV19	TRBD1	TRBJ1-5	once	TGTGCCAGTAGCGGACAGGGGCGAGTTCCGCCCCAGCATTTT	CASSGQGRVPPQHF
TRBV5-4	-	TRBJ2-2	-	TGTGCCAGCAGTAATCCAGGGCGGCTCGGGGAGCTGTTTTTT	CASSNPGRLGELFF
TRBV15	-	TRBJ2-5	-	TGTGCCACCAGCAGAGATCCCGCCAGCGGAGAGACCCAGTACTTC	CATSRDPASGETQYF
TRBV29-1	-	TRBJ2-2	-	TGCAGCGTTCAGGCTAGCTTGAACACCGGGGAGCTGTTTTTT	CSVQASLNTGELFF
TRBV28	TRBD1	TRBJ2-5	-	TGTGCCAGCAGTAAACGGACAGGAGGTTTAGAGACCCAGTACTTC	CASSKRTGGLETQYF
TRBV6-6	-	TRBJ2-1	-	TGTGCCAGCAAAACCATCAGGCAGGGATCTAATGAGCAGTTCTTC	CASKTIRQGSNEQFF
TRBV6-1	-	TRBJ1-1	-	TGTGTCAGCAGCCCGACAGTCTTGGACACTGAAGCTTTCTTT	CVSSPTVLDTEAFF
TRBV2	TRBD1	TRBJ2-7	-	TGTGCCAGCGGTTTCAACAGGGGTGCGGGTTCCTACGAGCAGTACTTC	CASGFNRGAGSYEQYF
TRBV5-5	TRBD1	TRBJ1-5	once	TGTGCCAGCAGCTTAGGTCAGGGGGCTCGGCAGCCCCAGCATTTT	CASSLGQGARQPQHF
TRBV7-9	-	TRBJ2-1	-	TGTTCCAGCAGCTTAGAAGGTTGGAGCTCCTACAATGAGCAGTTCTTC	CSSSLEGWSSYNEQFF
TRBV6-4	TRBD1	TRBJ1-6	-	TGTGCCAGCGCGCAGGGGGGAAATTCACCCCTCCACTTT	CASAQGGNSPLHF
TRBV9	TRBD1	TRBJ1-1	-	TGTGCCAGCAGCGTTTCAGGACAGGGCTCCGAAGCTTTCTTT	CASSVSGQGSEAFF
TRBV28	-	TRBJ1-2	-	-	CASSFVGEGAF
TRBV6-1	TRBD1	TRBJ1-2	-	TGTGCCAGCAGACCCGTTCGTGGGACAGCGTATGGCTACACCTTC	CASRPVRGTAYGYTF
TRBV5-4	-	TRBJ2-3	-	TGTGCCAGCAGCTTGGAAGTGGCGGAGCAGTATTTT	CASSLEVAEQYF
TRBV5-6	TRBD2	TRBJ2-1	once	TGTGCCAGCAGCTTTGGGACTAGCAGTTACAATGAGCAGTTCTTC	CASSFGTSSYNEQFF
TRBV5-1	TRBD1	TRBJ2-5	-	TGCGCCAGCAGCTTCAATCCTTCCGGGACAGGGCGTCGAGAGACCCAGTACTTC	CASSFNPSGTGRRETQYF
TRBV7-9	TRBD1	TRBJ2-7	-	TGTGCCAGCAGCTTAACTACCGGGACAGGGGCGTTCGAGCAGTACTTC	CASSLTTGTGAFEQYF
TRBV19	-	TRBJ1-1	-	TGTGCCAGTAGCCCCACTCATCGGGGGAACACTGAAGCTTTCTTT	CASSPTHRGNTEAFF
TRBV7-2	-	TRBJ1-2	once	TGTGCCAGCAGCCCCCAACAAGGAGGGGTGTTTGGCTACACCTTC	CASSPQQGGVFGYTF
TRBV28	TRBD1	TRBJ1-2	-	TGTGCCAGCAGTTTCCATCCGGGACAGAATGGCTACACCTTC	CASSFHPGQNGYTF
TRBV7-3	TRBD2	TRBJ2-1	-	TGTGCCAGCAGCTCGACTAGCGGGACTGAGCAGTTCTTC	CASSSTSGTEQFF
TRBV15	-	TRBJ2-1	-	TGTGCCACCAGCAGAGACGGGACTTTAAATGAGCAGTTCTTC	CATSRDGTLNEQFF
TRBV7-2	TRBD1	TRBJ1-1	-	TGTGCCAGCAGCTTACGGACAGGGTGGGACACTGAAGCTTTCTTT	CASSLRTGWDTEAFF
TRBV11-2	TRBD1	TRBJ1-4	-	TGTGCCAGCAGCTTGGGACAGGGAAGAGAAAGGAGCGCTAATGAAAAACTGTTTTTT	CASSLGQGRERSANEKLFF
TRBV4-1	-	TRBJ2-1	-	TGCGCCAGCAGCTCCCGGGACTACAATGAGCAGTTCTTC	CASSSRDYNEQFF
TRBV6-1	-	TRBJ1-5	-	TGTGCCAGCAGTGATTCCGGAGATCAGCCCCAGCATTTT	CASSDSGDQPQHF